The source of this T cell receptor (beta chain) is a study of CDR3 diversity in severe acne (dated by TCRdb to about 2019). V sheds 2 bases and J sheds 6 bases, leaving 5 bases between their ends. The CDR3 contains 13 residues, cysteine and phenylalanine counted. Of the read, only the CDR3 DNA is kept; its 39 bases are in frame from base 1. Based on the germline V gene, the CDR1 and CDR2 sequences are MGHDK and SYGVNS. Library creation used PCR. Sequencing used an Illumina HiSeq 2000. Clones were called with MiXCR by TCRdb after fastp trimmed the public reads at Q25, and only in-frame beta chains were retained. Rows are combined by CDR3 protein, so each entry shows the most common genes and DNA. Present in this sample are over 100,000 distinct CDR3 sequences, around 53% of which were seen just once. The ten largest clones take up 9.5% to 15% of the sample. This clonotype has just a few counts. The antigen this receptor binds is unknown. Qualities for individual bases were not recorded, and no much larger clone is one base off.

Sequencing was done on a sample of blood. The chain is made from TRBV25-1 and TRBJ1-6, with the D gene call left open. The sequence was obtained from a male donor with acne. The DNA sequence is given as TGTGCCAGCAGTGAACCCGTTAATTCACCCCTCCACTTT. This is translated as CASSEPVNSPLHF.